The 5 T cell receptor beta chains below come from one sample, sequenced in a study of T cells in women clearing cervical HPV infection (dated by TCRdb to the late 2010s). The library was prepared using the immunoSEQ multiplex PCR assay. Here the immuneACCESS table is served through TCRdb, limited to in-frame sequences with V and J called. Missing clones are a known gap in these copies; in checked studies unresolved V genes cover under half, and the rest lacks a known reason. The data table for this sample lists 20,000 to 30,000 clones. Approximately 12% of the sample belongs to the ten largest clones. The sample taken for sequencing was blood buffy coat. These receptors all stem from a woman aged 18 to 75 with a cervical HPV16 infection that either progressed to CIN3+ or cleared (not recorded which).

A note on this clone: The read terminates 3 residues before the CDR3 end, so the remaining end is supplied by the germline J gene. This chain uses TRBV19 with TRBJ1-5, with D uncertain. The ends were cut back, 3 bases at V and 1 base at J, with 7 bases in the middle. Germline CDR1 is LNHDA and CDR2 is SQIVND (reference sequence). The CDR3 totals 14 residues. The CDR3 bases that were read are TGTGCCAGTAGTATTGCGGAGAGCAATCAGCCC. This gives the protein CASSIAESNQP. The full CDR3 is CASSIAESNQPQHF.

Concerning this clone itself: From the germline J gene comes the end of the CDR3, since the read stops 3 residues before it. The chain joins TRBV29-1 to TRBJ2-2; maybe TRBD1 (6 bases). Germline V CDR1 and CDR2: SQVTM, ANQGSEA. The CDR3 has 13 residues. V lost 3 bases to trimming and J lost 4 bases, with 9 bases between them. The CDR3 region is CSVEKGGTGELFF. The part of the CDR3 DNA that was read is TGCAGCGTTGAGAAAGGGGGCACCGGGGAG.

A word on this clone: The read terminates 3 residues ahead of where the CDR3 ends, so the germline J gene completes it. The chain carries TRBV7-7 and TRBJ2-3; D ambiguous. This CDR3 is 15 amino acids long. CDR1 is SSHAT and CDR2 is FNYEAQ in the germline V gene (reference sequence). Trimming removed 2 bases from V and 2 bases from J, with 11 bases in between. The sequenced part of the CDR3 DNA is TGTGCCAGCAGCTTAACGCCGGTATCCACAGATACG. Its translation: CASSLTPVSTDT. Given in full, the CDR3 is CASSLTPVSTDTQYF.

Comments on this clone: The read comes to an end 3 residues before the CDR3 does, leaving the germline J gene to fill in the end. The gene calls are TRBV5-1 and TRBJ2-1; D not certain. The germline V and J ends were trimmed by 8 bases and 6 bases, with 18 bases remaining between them. The CDR3 loop spans 14 amino acids. The V gene's germline CDR1 is SGHRS and CDR2 YFSETQ. CDR3 bases read: TGCGCCAGTAAGGGCCCTCTCACCTCCAATGAG. Amino acids: CASKGPLTSNE. The full CDR3 protein reads CASKGPLTSNEQFF.

To note about this clone: The sequenced fragment ends 3 residues before the CDR3 boundary, so the rest is inferred from the germline J gene. The genes are TRBV7-9 and TRBJ2-3, with 7 nucleotides matching TRBD1. This CDR3 comprises 13 residues. From germline, CDR1 is SEHNR and CDR2 FQNEAQ (reference sequence). The DNA read from the CDR3 is TGTGCCAGCAGCTTATGGACAGGAGAGACG. This gives the protein CASSLWTGET. The complete CDR3 reads CASSLWTGETQYF.